This T cell receptor beta chain was observed in a study of CD8+CD57+ T cells in acquired aplastic anemia. Study details: Sorted CD4+ and CD8+ cells yielded 2.5 to 3.5 ug of DNA on average. Findings of the study overall: Patients shared some 29 CD8+ CDR3 sequences with controls. No significant difference in CD8+ Simpson's diversity was found between patients and controls.

This clonotype appeared a single time. What it binds is unknown. CDR1 and CDR2 (germline): SGDLS, YYNGEE. V trimming: 7 bases; J trimming: 5 bases; junction bases outside the gene matches: 10. CDR3 length: 15 amino acids. The template for TCR beta VDJ and CDR3 sequence profiling was genomic DNA. TCRdb called the reads again in MiXCR, with one record for every CDR3 protein. The data show under 200,000 distinct CDR3 sequences, 64% seen once. Sequenced input: sorted CD4+, CD8+, or CD8+CD57+ T cells (not recorded which) from PBMCs. J is TRBJ2-2 and V is TRBV9, with 8 bases fitting TRBD2. The sequence came from a human donor with severe aplastic anemia or a healthy control (not recorded which). The CDR3 loop reads CASGEGTGGTGELFF. CDR3 coding DNA: TGTGCCAGCGGCGAAGGGACGGGGGGGACCGGGGAGCTGTTTTTT.